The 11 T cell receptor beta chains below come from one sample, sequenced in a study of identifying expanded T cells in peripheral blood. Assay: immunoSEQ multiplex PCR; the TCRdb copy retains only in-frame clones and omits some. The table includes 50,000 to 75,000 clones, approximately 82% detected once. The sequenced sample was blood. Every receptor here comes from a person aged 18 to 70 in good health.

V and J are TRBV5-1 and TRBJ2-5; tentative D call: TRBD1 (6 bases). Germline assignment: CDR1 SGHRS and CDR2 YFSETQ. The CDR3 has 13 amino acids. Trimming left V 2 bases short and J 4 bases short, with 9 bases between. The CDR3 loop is CASSLVRGETQYF. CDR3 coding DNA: TGCGCCAGCAGCTTAGTCAGGGGAGAGACCCAGTACTTC. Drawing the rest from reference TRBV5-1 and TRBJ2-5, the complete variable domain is KAGVTQTPRYLIKTRGQQVTLSCSPISGHRSVSWYQQTPGQGLQFLFEYFSETQRNKGNFPGRFSGRQFSNSRSEMNVSTLELGDSALYLCASSLVRGETQYFGPGTRLLVL.

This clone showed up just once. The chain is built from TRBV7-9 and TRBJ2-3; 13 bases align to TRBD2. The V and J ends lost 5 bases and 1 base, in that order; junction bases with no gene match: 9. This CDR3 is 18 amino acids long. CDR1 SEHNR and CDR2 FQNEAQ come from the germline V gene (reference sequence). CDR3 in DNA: TGTGCCAGCAGCAAAACTAGCGGGAGGGCCGAAGGCACAGATACGCAGTATTTT. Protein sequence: CASSKTSGRAEGTDTQYF. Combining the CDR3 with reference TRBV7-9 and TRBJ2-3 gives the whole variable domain DTGVSQNPRHKITKRGQNVTFRCDPISEHNRLYWYRQTLGQGPEFLTYFQNEAQLEKSRLLSDRFSAERPKGSFSTLEIQRTEQGDSAMYLCASSKTSGRAEGTDTQYFGPGTRLTVL.

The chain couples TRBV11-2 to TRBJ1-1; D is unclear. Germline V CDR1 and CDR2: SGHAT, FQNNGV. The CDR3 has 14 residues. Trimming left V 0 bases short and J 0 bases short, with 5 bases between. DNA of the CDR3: TGTGCCAGCAGCTTAGATCGAGTGAACACTGAAGCTTTCTTT. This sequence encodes CASSLDRVNTEAFF.

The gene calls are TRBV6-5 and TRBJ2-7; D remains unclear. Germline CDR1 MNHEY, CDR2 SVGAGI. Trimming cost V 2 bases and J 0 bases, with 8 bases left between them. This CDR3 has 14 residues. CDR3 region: CASSYKLSSYEQYF. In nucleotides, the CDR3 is TGTGCCAGCAGTTACAAGCTTTCCTCCTACGAGCAGTACTTC.

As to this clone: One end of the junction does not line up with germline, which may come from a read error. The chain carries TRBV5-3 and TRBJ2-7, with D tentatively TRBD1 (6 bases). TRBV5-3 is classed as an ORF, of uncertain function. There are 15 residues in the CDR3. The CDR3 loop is CASSQQRTASYEQYF. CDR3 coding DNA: TGCGCCAGCAGCCAACAAAGGACAGCGTCCTACGAGCAGTACTTC.

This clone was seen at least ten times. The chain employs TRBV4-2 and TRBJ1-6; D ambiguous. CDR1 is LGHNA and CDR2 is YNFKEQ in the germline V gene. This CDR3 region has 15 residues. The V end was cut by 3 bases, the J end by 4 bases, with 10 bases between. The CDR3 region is CASSQNSLYNSPLHF. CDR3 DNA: TGTGCCAGCAGCCAGAACAGCCTTTATAATTCACCCCTCCACTTT.

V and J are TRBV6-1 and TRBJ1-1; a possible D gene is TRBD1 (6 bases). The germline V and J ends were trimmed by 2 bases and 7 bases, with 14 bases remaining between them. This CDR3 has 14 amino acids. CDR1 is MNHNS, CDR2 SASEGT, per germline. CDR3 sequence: CASSETGGLDEAFF. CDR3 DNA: TGTGCCAGCAGTGAAACGGGGGGCTTAGATGAAGCTTTCTTT.

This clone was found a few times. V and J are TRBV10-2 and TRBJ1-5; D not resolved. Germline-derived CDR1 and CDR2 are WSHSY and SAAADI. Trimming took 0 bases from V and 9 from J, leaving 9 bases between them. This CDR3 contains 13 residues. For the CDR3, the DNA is TGCGCCAGCAGTGAGTCGCACGCCCGGCCCCAGCATTTT. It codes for CASSESHARPQHF.

Written as DNA, the CDR3 is TGTGCCTGGAGCCGCGTCCTAAGAGCAAATCAGGCCACTGAAGCTTTCTTT. Protein sequence: CAWSRVLRANQATEAFF. This chain connects TRBV30 to TRBJ1-1; D not resolved. The CDR3 extends over 17 amino acids. In germline, CDR1 is GTSNPN, CDR2 SVGIG (reference sequence). V shed 3 bases and J shed 4 bases, with 24 bases lying between them.

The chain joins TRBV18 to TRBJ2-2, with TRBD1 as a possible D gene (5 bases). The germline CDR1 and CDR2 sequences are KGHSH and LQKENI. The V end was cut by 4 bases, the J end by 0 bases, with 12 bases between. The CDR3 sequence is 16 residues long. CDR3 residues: CASSQGQLSNTGELFF. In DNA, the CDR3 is TGTGCCAGCTCACAGGGGCAGTTATCGAACACCGGGGAGCTGTTTTTT. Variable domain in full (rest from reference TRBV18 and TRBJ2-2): NAGVMQNPRHLVRRRGQEARLRCSPMKGHSHVYWYRQLPEEGLKFMVYLQKENIIDESGMPKERFSAEFPKEGPSILRIQQVVRGDSAAYFCASSQGQLSNTGELFFGEGSRLTVL.

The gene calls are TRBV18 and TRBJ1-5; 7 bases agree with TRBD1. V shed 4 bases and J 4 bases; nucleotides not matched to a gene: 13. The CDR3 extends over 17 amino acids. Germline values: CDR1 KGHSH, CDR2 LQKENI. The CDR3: CASSQSAQGGLNQPQHF. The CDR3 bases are TGTGCCAGCTCACAGTCCGCCCAGGGGGGACTTAATCAGCCCCAGCATTTT.